This entry lists 17 T cell receptor beta chains sequenced from one sample in a study of T cells after yellow fever vaccination. TCRdb itself ran the 5' RACE reads through MiXCR, one entry per CDR3 protein. The data hold just under 600,000 distinct CDR3 sequences, with roughly 13% observed a single time. Here the sequenced sample was PBMCs, taken on the day of the yellow fever booster vaccination. The receptors stem from a man aged 25 to 40 who received the YFV17D yellow fever vaccine.

This clonotype was recorded a few times. The chain joins TRBV24-1 to TRBJ2-7; D may be TRBD2 (6 bases). The germline CDR1 and CDR2 sequences are KGHDR and SFDVKD. The CDR3 has 14 residues. Trimming shortened V by 5 bases and J by 5 bases, and 15 bases separated the two germline ends. The CDR3 nucleotides read TGTGCCACCAGTGGCGGGGCCGGGTACCACGAGCAGTACTTC. Amino acids: CATSGGAGYHEQYF.

This clonotype showed up many times. At one boundary the junction diverges from the germline segment, which might be a read error. The J gene is TRBJ2-1, the V gene TRBV4-3; D perhaps matches TRBD1 (5 bases). Per germline, CDR1 LGHNA and CDR2 YSLEER. This CDR3 contains 12 residues. The CDR3 DNA sequence: TGTGCCAGCAGTCAGGGATACAATGAGCAGTTCTTC. This translates into CASSQGYNEQFF.

This clonotype was seen more than once but under ten times. The CDR3, as DNA: TGTGCCAGCAGTGCCTTGATAGGCTACGAGCAGTACTTC. Translating it yields CASSALIGYEQYF. The chain is built from TRBV25-1 and TRBJ2-7, with D hard to call. The CDR3 spans 13 residues. The germline V gene has CDR1 MGHDK and CDR2 SYGVNS. Deletions cut 4 bases from V and 3 bases from J, with 10 bases between.

This sequence joins TRBV6-2 or TRBV6-3 and TRBJ2-7; TRBD1 matches at 11 bases. The V and J ends lost 6 bases and 5 bases, in that order; junction bases with no gene match: 12. Germline V lookup: CDR1 MNHEY, CDR2 SVGEGT. This CDR3 has 16 amino acids. This CDR3 is CASSGLDRGRRHEQYF. Written as DNA, the CDR3 is TGTGCCAGCAGCGGACTGGACAGGGGGCGCCGCCACGAGCAGTACTTC.

A few counts support this clonotype. This rearrangement joins TRBV5-1 to TRBJ1-2; D may be TRBD1 (5 bases). V lost 5 bases and J lost 2, with 10 bases in between. Germline V CDR1 and CDR2: SGHRS, YFSETQ. The CDR3 runs to 13 residues. The CDR3 loop is CASRWGGNYGYTF. CDR3 in DNA: TGCGCCAGCAGATGGGGCGGGAACTATGGCTACACCTTC.

Here the CDR3 reads CASSQQTGDVGPLHF. CDR3 DNA: TGCGCCAGCAGCCAGCAGACAGGGGACGTTGGGCCCCTCCACTTT. The chain carries TRBV4-3 and TRBJ1-6; 8 bases fit TRBD1. CDR1 and CDR2 from the germline V gene are LGHNA and YSLEER. CDR3 length equals 15 residues. V lost 3 bases and J lost 13; bases outside the gene matches: 11.

This chain joins TRBV15 and TRBJ2-7; D gene unclear. The CDR3 has 13 amino acids. Trimming pared 0 bases from V and 2 bases from J, leaving 5 bases between. CDR1 is LNHNV and CDR2 is YYDKDF in the germline V gene (reference sequence). The CDR3 here is CATSREQAYEQYF. Written as DNA, the CDR3 is TGTGCCACCAGCAGAGAGCAAGCCTACGAGCAGTACTTC. The complete variable domain, with remaining parts taken from reference TRBV15 and TRBJ2-7, reads DAMVIQNPRYQVTQFGKPVTLSCSQTLNHNVMYWYQQKSSQAPKLLFHYYDKDFNNEADTPDNFQSRRPNTSFCFLDIRSPGLGDTAMYLCATSREQAYEQYFGPGTRLTVT.

The CDR3 region is CATSSPIVLNTGELFF. The CDR3 DNA reads as TGTGCCACCAGCAGTCCTATAGTCCTGAACACCGGGGAGCTGTTTTTT. This chain joins TRBV15 and TRBJ2-2; D unclear. Germline lookup yields CDR1 LNHNV and CDR2 YYDKDF (reference sequence). The CDR3 loop spans 16 amino acids. V dropped 3 bases and J dropped 1 base, with 12 bases sitting between them. Supplemented by reference TRBV15 and TRBJ2-2, the full variable domain reads DAMVIQNPRYQVTQFGKPVTLSCSQTLNHNVMYWYQQKSSQAPKLLFHYYDKDFNNEADTPDNFQSRRPNTSFCFLDIRSPGLGDTAMYLCATSSPIVLNTGELFFGEGSRLTVL.

This clonotype was counted between two and nine times. The chain uses TRBV20-1 and TRBJ2-3, with 15 bases identical to TRBD2. The CDR3 contains 17 residues. The V and J ends lost 5 bases and 3 bases, in that order; junction bases with no gene match: 9. Looked up from germline, CDR1 is DFQATT and CDR2 is SNEGSKA (reference sequence). In nucleotides, the CDR3 is TGCAGTGCTCGGGCTCCGGGACTAGCGGGAGGAACAGATACGCAGTATTTT. Its translation: CSARAPGLAGGTDTQYF.

The CDR3 DNA reads as TGTGCCAGCAGCTCAGCGCCCGGGACACAACTGGGGACCCAGTACTTC. Its protein product is CASSSAPGTQLGTQYF. This chain joins TRBV3-1 and TRBJ2-5; D might be TRBD1 (6 bases). The CDR3 extends over 16 amino acids. Germline assignment: CDR1 LGHDT and CDR2 YNNKEL (reference sequence). V was trimmed by 5 bases and J by 7 bases, leaving 23 bases between them.

The CDR3 is CSASRLAGTDEQYF. The CDR3 DNA is TGCAGTGCTAGTAGACTCGCGGGAACCGACGAGCAGTACTTC. The chain is built from TRBV20-1 and TRBJ2-7, with TRBD2 as a possible D gene (6 bases). The CDR3 contains 14 residues. Germline-derived CDR1 and CDR2 are DFQATT and SNEGSKA (reference sequence). The V end was cut by 3 bases, the J end by 5 bases, with 17 bases between.

This clonotype was counted between two and nine times. The rearrangement uses TRBV7-6 and TRBJ1-1; a possible D gene is TRBD1 (6 bases). Germline V CDR1 and CDR2: SGHVS, FNYEAQ. The germline V and J ends were trimmed by 3 bases and 5 bases, with 16 bases remaining between them. There are 15 residues in the CDR3. CDR3 loop: CASSLNNGGLTEAFF. The CDR3 DNA reads as TGTGCCAGCAGCTTGAATAATGGGGGCCTGACTGAAGCTTTCTTT.

This clonotype came up a few times. The V call is TRBV4-3, the J call TRBJ1-1, with D possibly TRBD1 on 6 matching bases. Germline CDR1 and CDR2: LGHNA and YSLEER. This CDR3 contains 18 residues. Trimming pared 0 bases from V and 7 bases from J, leaving 24 bases between. The CDR3, as DNA: TGCGCCAGCAGCCAAGACATGGGACCGGGGGCTGGGCAGGATGAAGCTTTCTTT. Protein: CASSQDMGPGAGQDEAFF.

The chain uses TRBV4-2 and TRBJ2-7, with D perhaps TRBD1 or TRBD2 (5 bases each). In germline, CDR1 is LGHNA, CDR2 YNFKEQ. The CDR3 is made up of 14 amino acids. Trimming shortened V by 1 base and J by 7 bases, and 14 bases separated the two germline ends. CDR3: CASSQVGAEREQYF. The CDR3 bases are TGTGCCAGCAGCCAAGTCGGGGCCGAGCGAGAGCAGTACTTC.

The chain couples TRBV4-3 to TRBJ2-1, with 9 nucleotides matching TRBD1. Germline CDR1 LGHNA, CDR2 YSLEER. V shed 0 bases, J shed 7 bases, and the junction held 7 bases outside the gene matches. The CDR3 totals 16 residues. Written as DNA, the CDR3 is TGCGCCAGCAGCCAAGATTCCGGGACAGGGATTAATGAGCAGTTCTTC. It yields the protein CASSQDSGTGINEQFF.

This CDR3 is CSAPPGQGDQPQHF. The CDR3 nucleotides are TGCAGTGCACCTCCGGGACAGGGAGACCAGCCCCAGCATTTT. The rearrangement links TRBV20-1 to TRBJ1-5, with 9 bases matching TRBD1. The length of the CDR3 is 14 residues. The trim removed 6 bases at V and 7 bases at J, leaving 10 bases unmatched. Per germline, CDR1 DFQATT and CDR2 SNEGSKA (reference sequence).

This chain joins TRBV24-1 and TRBJ2-1; 8 nucleotides agree with TRBD1. CDR1 is KGHDR and CDR2 is SFDVKD in the germline V gene. This CDR3 contains 16 residues. V was pared by 3 bases and J by 6 bases, with 9 bases of the junction left unmatched. Here the CDR3 DNA reads TGTGCCACCAGTGATCCACAGGGGGGTCCCGGCAATGAGCAGTTCTTC. This encodes CATSDPQGGPGNEQFF.